The TCR beta chain described here comes from a study of siplizumab effects on memory and regulatory T cells. The study, taken as a whole, reports: Alloreactive sequences from unstimulated CD4+ memory cells fell significantly with siplizumab. Roughly 80-96% of proliferating CD4+ or CD8+ clones lacked an assignable naive or memory phenotype.

With respect to this clone: Its antigen is not known.

TCRdb's table, derived via immunoSEQ multiplex PCR, lists solely in-frame clones and lacks some. Among approximately 50,000 clones listed, more than 85% were seen once. The sample comprised CD8+ T cells sorted from blood. The source of this sequence is a human donor in good health.

The CDR3 nucleotides read TGTGCCAGCAGTCTACACGGGATGGACGAAGCTTTCTTT. This sequence encodes CASSLHGMDEAFF. The V gene is TRBV6-5, the J gene TRBJ1-1; unclear D gene. Germline CDR1 is MNHEY and CDR2 is SVGAGI. Trimming took off 5 bases at V and 8 bases at J, with 15 bases between the two ends. This CDR3 has 13 amino acids.